The subject of this entry is one T cell receptor (beta chain). What it recognizes is unknown. V gave up 5 bases and J gave up 6 bases, with 23 bases separating them. The CDR3 length is 17 residues. Germline CDR1 SGHNT, CDR2 YENEEA. Clones were read by immunoSEQ multiplex PCR, and TCRdb kept only the in-frame ones, dropping some. Of about 77,000 clones in the sample, more than 95% were seen once. This entry comes from a study of Tregs in tolerant kidney transplant recipients. Study-level results: Tolerant patients' donor-specific Tregs expanded beyond overall Tregs, suggesting antigen-driven growth.

Thawed PBMCs were FACS-sorted into unstimulated CD4+CD25+CD127- regulatory T cells, CD4+CD25- non-regulatory cells, CD4 and CD8 cells. V gene TRBV11-3 combines with J gene TRBJ1-5; D uncertain. The TCR originated in a human donor who received a combined kidney and bone marrow transplant. The material sequenced was CD4+ T cells from blood, taken before the transplant. The chain's CDR3 is CASSARPHAIIRQPQHF. In DNA, the CDR3 is TGTGCCAGCAGCGCCAGGCCCCACGCCATAATACGTCAGCCCCAGCATTTT. Using reference TRBV11-3 and TRBJ1-5 for the parts outside the CDR3, the full variable domain is EAGVVQSPRYKIIEKKQPVAFWCNPISGHNTLYWYLQNLGQGPELLIRYENEEAVDDSQLPKDRFSAERLKGVDSTLKIQPAELGDSAVYLCASSARPHAIIRQPQHFGDGTRLSIL.